A single sample gave rise to the 24 T cell receptor beta chains below, sequenced in a study of cytomegalovirus exposure and HLA in healthy donors. Use of 60 Vbeta and 13 Jbeta primers characterized the PCR. Profiled with immunoSEQ multiplex PCR; TCRdb holds only in-frame clones, not every one. The sample consists of more than 150,000 clones, approximately 81% of them appearing once. Sequencing used PBMCs. These receptors were collected from a boy under 10 years old in good health and CMV-seronegative.

The CDR3 is CASSEESGVQPQHF. In nucleotides, the CDR3 is TGTGCCAGCAGTGAAGAGTCAGGGGTTCAGCCCCAGCATTTT. This chain joins TRBV6-1 and TRBJ1-5, with a tentative D call TRBD1 (6 bases). The V and J ends lost 1 base and 6 bases respectively, with 10 bases between them. This CDR3 region has 14 residues. The V gene's germline CDR1 is MNHNS and CDR2 SASEGT.

The V gene is TRBV11-3, the J gene TRBJ2-1; 7 bases map to TRBD1. V gave up 1 base and J gave up 6 bases; unmatched junction bases: 9. CDR1 is SGHNT and CDR2 is YENEEA in the germline V gene. CDR3 size: 16 residues. In nucleotides, the CDR3 is TGTGCCAGCAGCTTAGCGTTGGGCAGGGGGTCCAATGAGCAGTTCTTC. This translates into CASSLALGRGSNEQFF.

CDR3 protein: CASSQPTDSLAKNIQYF. CDR3 nucleotide sequence: TGCGCCAGCAGCCAACCGACAGATTCCCTAGCCAAAAACATTCAGTACTTC. The J gene is TRBJ2-4, the V gene TRBV4-1, with D perhaps matching TRBD1 (5 bases). The CDR3 is made up of 17 amino acids. Germline values: CDR1 MGHRA, CDR2 YSYEKL. The V end was cut by 2 bases, the J end by 0 bases, with 14 bases between.

The V call is TRBV4-1, the J call TRBJ2-7; TRBD1 matches at 10 bases. The CDR3 sequence is 17 residues long. J was trimmed by 5 bases and V by 0 bases; bases with no gene match: 10. The germline V gene encodes CDR1 MGHRA and CDR2 YSYEKL. This chain's CDR3 is CASSQDPGTGDFNEQYF. The CDR3 DNA reads as TGCGCCAGCAGCCAAGATCCCGGGACAGGGGATTTCAACGAGCAGTACTTC.

This clone was observed a single time. The CDR3 spells CASSLNSLLEQFF. The CDR3 DNA follows: TGTGCCAGCAGCTTGAATTCCCTTCTTGAGCAGTTCTTC. This chain joins TRBV5-5 and TRBJ2-1; D uncertain. V was pared by 1 base and J by 9 bases, with 11 bases between. The V gene's germline CDR1 is SGHKS and CDR2 YYEKEE (reference sequence). The CDR3 is 13 amino acids.

Remarks on this clone: Distinct nucleotide sequences in the sample also encode this CDR3. V gene TRBV28 combines with J gene TRBJ2-1; the match to TRBD2 covers 12 bases. Germline V gene data show CDR1 as MDHEN and CDR2 as SYDVKM. The CDR3 totals 13 residues. V lost 10 bases, J lost 4 bases, and 2 bases stayed unmatched. DNA of the CDR3: TGTGCCACCGGGACTAGCGGGTACAATGAGCAGTTCTTC. Amino acid sequence: CATGTSGYNEQFF.

This clone came up once. The rearrangement links TRBV19 to TRBJ2-3; 9 bases match TRBD2. Germline V lookup: CDR1 LNHDA, CDR2 SQIVND (reference sequence). The V gene end was trimmed by 3 bases and the J gene end by 1 base; junction bases not matched to a gene: 5. This CDR3 is built from 16 residues. CDR3 DNA: TGTGCCAGTAGTATCCGCCTAGCGGGACGCACAGATACGCAGTATTTT. As protein: CASSIRLAGRTDTQYF.

The rearrangement links TRBV13 to TRBJ2-1; D might be TRBD2 (7 bases). V was pared by 4 bases and J by 8 bases, with 18 bases between. The germline V gene encodes CDR1 PRHDT and CDR2 FYEKMQ (reference sequence). The CDR3 is made up of 15 amino acids. CDR3 sequence: CASSSRTRGSDEQFF. CDR3 bases: TGTGCCAGCAGCTCACGGACTAGGGGGTCCGATGAGCAGTTCTTC.

In its sample, this clone was seen once. The chain links TRBV5-6 to TRBJ2-7; D ambiguous. The CDR3 has 14 residues. V gave up 1 base and J gave up 3 bases, with 11 bases separating them. Germline V gives CDR1 SGHDT, CDR2 YYEEEE. CDR3 sequence: CASSLSADFYEQYF. The DNA of the CDR3 is TGTGCCAGCAGCTTGTCAGCAGACTTCTACGAGCAGTACTTC. The whole variable domain, filled in from reference TRBV5-6 and TRBJ2-7, reads DAGVTQSPTHLIKTRGQQVTLRCSPKSGHDTVSWYQQALGQGPQFIFQYYEEEERQRGNFPDRFSGHQFPNYSSELNVNALLLGDSALYLCASSLSADFYEQYFGPGTRLTVT.

V and J are TRBV4-1 and TRBJ2-1; 12 bases agree with TRBD2. The junction had 6 bases not matched to a gene; V was cut back by 5 bases and J by 4 bases. Germline CDR1 and CDR2: MGHRA and YSYEKL. This CDR3 has 16 amino acids. The CDR3: CASSTTSGRRYNEQFF. The CDR3 DNA is TGCGCCAGCAGCACCACTAGCGGGAGGCGATACAATGAGCAGTTCTTC.

The chain joins TRBV27 to TRBJ2-7; TRBD1 agrees at 8 bases. Germline lookup yields CDR1 MNHEY and CDR2 SMNVEV (reference sequence). CDR3 size: 13 residues. Losses at the gene ends were 8 bases for V and 5 bases for J; bases not matched to a gene: 8. In DNA, the CDR3 is TGTGCCAGCCTTGACAGGGGCCGACACGAGCAGTACTTC. Amino acids: CASLDRGRHEQYF.

The chain is built from TRBV7-6 and TRBJ2-1; 7 bases agree with TRBD1. The germline CDR1 and CDR2 sequences are SGHVS and FNYEAQ. This CDR3 is 15 amino acids long. V shed 5 bases and J 0 bases; nucleotides not matched to a gene: 4. The CDR3 bases are TGTGCCAGCAGCACAGGGGACGGCTCCTACAATGAGCAGTTCTTC. Amino acid sequence: CASSTGDGSYNEQFF.

The chain uses TRBV6-5 and TRBJ1-4, with 8 bases lining up with TRBD1. The trim removed 5 bases at V and 5 bases at J, leaving 4 bases unmatched. The CDR3 totals 14 residues. CDR1 is MNHEY and CDR2 is SVGAGI in the germline V gene. CDR3 DNA: TGTGCCAGCAGTGGGACAGGAGTCAATGAAAAACTGTTTTTT. It is translated as CASSGTGVNEKLFF.

This clone was observed a handful of times. The J gene is TRBJ1-4, the V gene TRBV27; no firm D call. The CDR3 sequence is 15 residues long. Germline assignment: CDR1 MNHEY and CDR2 SMNVEV (reference sequence). V was cut by 4 bases and J by 3 bases, with 12 bases left in between. The CDR3 region is CASSSLGEANEKLFF. CDR3 coding DNA: TGTGCCAGCAGTTCCCTTGGCGAGGCTAATGAAAAACTGTTTTTT.

The chain joins TRBV29-1 to TRBJ1-2; TRBD1 agrees at 8 bases. Germline CDR1 is SQVTM and CDR2 is ANQGSEA. The V gene end was trimmed by 2 bases and the J gene end by 6 bases; junction bases not matched to a gene: 5. CDR3 length: 13 residues. The CDR3 nucleotides are TGCAGCGTTGAACCGACGACAGGGGATGGCTACACCTTC. Translating it yields CSVEPTTGDGYTF.

The chain employs TRBV5-1 and TRBJ2-5, with 9 bases identical to TRBD1. J was trimmed by 1 base and V by 7 bases; bases with no gene match: 11. Germline loops: CDR1 SGHRS, CDR2 YFSETQ. The CDR3 consists of 16 residues. The CDR3 protein is CASSTRDRDLQETQYF. CDR3 sequence (DNA): TGCGCCAGCTCAACCCGGGACAGGGACCTCCAAGAGACCCAGTACTTC.

V is TRBV28 and J is TRBJ2-2, with 8 positions matching TRBD1. This CDR3 comprises 14 residues. Germline V gene data show CDR1 as MDHEN and CDR2 as SYDVKM. V gave up 8 bases and J gave up 1 base; unmatched junction bases: 3. The CDR3 protein is CASLGQVNTGELFF. The CDR3 DNA follows: TGTGCCAGCCTGGGACAGGTGAACACCGGGGAGCTGTTTTTT.

The V gene is TRBV27, the J gene TRBJ1-1; tentative D call: TRBD1 (5 bases). The V gene lost 6 bases and the J gene lost 3 bases, with 14 bases spanning the gap. CDR1 is MNHEY, CDR2 SMNVEV, per germline (reference sequence). This CDR3 spans 14 amino acids. The CDR3 DNA reads TGTGCCAGCAGGGTACTCGGGGGTTACACTGAAGCTTTCTTT. Protein: CASRVLGGYTEAFF.

The V and J genes are TRBV9 and TRBJ1-1, with D possibly matching TRBD1 (5 bases). Trimming removed 3 bases at V and 4 bases at J, with 13 bases between. This CDR3 contains 14 residues. Germline assignment: CDR1 SGDLS and CDR2 YYNGEE. CDR3 sequence reads: CASSASWGGTEAFF. Written as DNA, the CDR3 is TGTGCCAGCAGCGCTTCCTGGGGGGGCACTGAAGCTTTCTTT.

The rearrangement links TRBV2 to TRBJ2-1; a weak D match, TRBD1 (5 bases). The CDR3 totals 13 residues. Germline values: CDR1 SNHLY, CDR2 FYNNEI. V dropped 5 bases and J dropped 10 bases, with 15 bases sitting between them. The CDR3 reads CASSSTGAGEQFF. The CDR3 DNA is TGTGCCAGCAGTAGCACAGGAGCAGGGGAGCAGTTCTTC.

A note on this clone: One end of the junction fails to match germline, which may point to a read error. J is TRBJ1-1 and V is TRBV7-8, with 8 bases that match TRBD1. The germline gives CDR1 SGHVS, CDR2 FQNEAQ. This CDR3 is 16 amino acids long. As DNA, the CDR3 is TGTGCCAGCAGCTTAAACTGGGACAGGAGGAACGCTGAAGCTTTCTTT. Its protein product is CASSLNWDRRNAEAFF. The entire variable domain, with the rest obtained from reference TRBV7-8 and TRBJ1-1, is as follows: GAGVSQSPRYKVAKRGQDVALRCDPISGHVSLFWYQQALGQGPEFLTYFQNEAQLDKSGLPSDRFFAERPEGSVSTLKIQRTQQEDSAVYLCASSLNWDRRNAEAFFGQGTRLTVV.

The chain links TRBV6-5 to TRBJ2-7; TRBD1 matches 7 bases. Losses at the gene ends were 9 bases for V and 4 bases for J; bases not matched to a gene: 3. The CDR3 covers 11 residues. Per germline, CDR1 MNHEY and CDR2 SVGAGI. As DNA, the CDR3 is TGTGCCAGTACCAGGGGGTACGAGCAGTACTTC. Translating gives CASTRGYEQYF.

This chain joins TRBV6-9 and TRBJ2-5; the D gene is possibly TRBD1 (5 bases). V was pared by 2 bases and J by 4 bases, with 17 bases between. The CDR3 sequence is 16 residues long. The germline CDR1 and CDR2 sequences are MNHGY and SVAAGI. The CDR3 protein is CASSYAGPSERETQYF. The CDR3 bases are TGTGCCAGCAGTTATGCAGGGCCTTCGGAACGAGAGACCCAGTACTTC.

The chain's CDR3 is CASSESRGNEKLFF. The DNA for the CDR3 is TGTGCCAGCAGTGAAAGCAGGGGAAATGAAAAACTGTTTTTT. The V gene is TRBV25-1, the J gene TRBJ1-4, with D possibly matching TRBD1 (6 bases). V lost 2 bases and J 5 bases, leaving 9 bases between the germline ends. Per germline, CDR1 MGHDK and CDR2 SYGVNS. This CDR3 comprises 14 residues.